The 15 T cell receptor beta chains in this list originate from one sample, sequenced in a study of Ad26.COV2.S vaccination and SARS-CoV-2 variants. Specified treatment: over 15 received Ad26.COV2.S at low or high dose, single or two shots; a few received placebo; per-sample allocation not given. Sampling was done on day 63 after the first vaccine or placebo injection. Here immunoSEQ multiplex PCR was the method, and the copy in TCRdb shows in-frame clones only, minus some. The sample has roughly 300,000 clones, about 89% seen once; the top ten hold approximately 5%. Sequenced material: peripheral blood, taken in a trial of Ad26.COV2.S vaccine versus placebo. The receptor set was obtained from a person aged 18-65 years who received the Ad26.COV2.S COVID-19 vaccine or a placebo.

The gene calls are TRBV10-3 and TRBJ1-1; D is undetermined. Trimming cost V 0 bases and J 3 bases, with 14 bases left between them. This CDR3 contains 16 residues. Looked up from germline, CDR1 is ENHRY and CDR2 is SYGVKD. The CDR3 DNA follows: TGTGCCATCAGTGAGTCACGCAGGCTTCTAGACACTGAAGCTTTCTTT. The encoded protein is CAISESRRLLDTEAFF.

This chain connects TRBV28 to TRBJ2-7; D gene unclear. V was clipped by 1 base and J by 0 bases, with 13 bases between them. Per germline, CDR1 MDHEN and CDR2 SYDVKM. The CDR3 has 16 residues. In DNA form, the CDR3 reads TGTGCCAGCAGTTTATTGCTCGCGTCGGCCTCCTACGAGCAGTACTTC. Protein product: CASSLLLASASYEQYF.

This chain links TRBV7-2 with TRBJ2-1, with D possibly TRBD1 on 7 matching bases. In germline, CDR1 is SGHTA, CDR2 FQGNSA. With 1 base removed from V and 8 bases from J, the gap between germline ends came to 15 bases. This CDR3 region has 15 residues. CDR3 sequence: CASSLGRGARYEQFF. CDR3 DNA sequence: TGTGCCAGCAGCTTAGGCAGGGGGGCTAGATATGAGCAGTTCTTC. Together with reference TRBV7-2 and TRBJ2-1, the CDR3 gives the full variable domain: GAGVSQSPSNKVTEKGKDVELRCDPISGHTALYWYRQSLGQGLEFLIYFQGNSAPDKSGLPSDRFSAERTGGSVSTLTIQRTQQEDSAVYLCASSLGRGARYEQFFGPGTRLTVL.

DNA for the CDR3: TGTGCCAGCAGCTTAGGTAGCGGGGGGGATGAGCAGTTCTTC. Its translation: CASSLGSGGDEQFF. The chain combines TRBV7-9 with TRBJ2-1; TRBD2 agrees at 11 bases. There are 14 residues in the CDR3. J gave up 8 bases and V 1 base, and 1 base lay outside the gene matches. Germline CDR1 reads SEHNR; CDR2 reads FQNEAQ (reference sequence).

The chain couples TRBV6-6 to TRBJ1-3; TRBD1 agrees at 11 bases. J gave up 2 bases and V 2 bases, and 2 bases lay outside the gene matches. The CDR3 runs to 16 residues. Germline assignment: CDR1 MNHNY and CDR2 SVGAGI (reference sequence). CDR3 sequence: CASSYGQGAAGNTIYF. CDR3 nucleotides: TGTGCCAGCAGTTACGGACAGGGGGCGGCTGGAAACACCATATATTTT.

The V gene is TRBV29-1, the J gene TRBJ2-5; D gene uncertain. The CDR3 has 12 amino acids. Trimming stripped 4 bases from V and 5 bases from J, with 11 bases between. CDR1 is SQVTM, CDR2 ANQGSEA, per germline. The CDR3 DNA reads TGCAGCGTTGCAATAGCTGGTGAGACCCAGTACTTC. Protein: CSVAIAGETQYF.

The V call is TRBV5-6, the J call TRBJ1-2; a possible D gene is TRBD1 (5 bases). CDR3 length: 13 amino acids. CDR1 is SGHDT and CDR2 is YYEEEE in the germline V gene. Trimming shortened V by 1 base and J by 8 bases, and 12 bases separated the two germline ends. CDR3 region: CASSLTGSWGYTF. DNA of the CDR3: TGTGCCAGCAGCTTGACAGGATCGTGGGGCTACACCTTC.

This sequence joins TRBV19 and TRBJ2-3, with D perhaps TRBD1 (6 bases). The germline V gene encodes CDR1 LNHDA and CDR2 SQIVND (reference sequence). CDR3 length: 16 amino acids. V was trimmed by 0 bases and J by 2 bases, leaving 12 bases between them. CDR3 in amino acids: CASSIDTRGFTDTQYF. CDR3 coding DNA: TGTGCCAGTAGTATAGATACCAGGGGTTTCACAGATACGCAGTATTTT.

The V and J genes are TRBV3-1 (or the pseudogene TRBV3-2) and TRBJ2-5; D might be TRBD2 (7 bases). Germline CDR1 reads LGHDT; CDR2 reads YNNKEL (reference sequence). The CDR3 is 15 residues long. V was trimmed by 0 bases and J by 5 bases, leaving 13 bases between them. The CDR3 region is CASSQDAKGGETQYF. DNA for the CDR3: TGTGCCAGCAGCCAAGATGCCAAGGGGGGGGAGACCCAGTACTTC.

CDR3 amino acids: CASRPPLGPYVETQYF. The CDR3 DNA follows: TGTGCCAGCAGACCCCCGCTGGGGCCGTACGTTGAGACCCAGTACTTC. The V call is TRBV2, the J call TRBJ2-5; D possibly corresponds to TRBD1 (5 bases). The CDR3 is made up of 16 amino acids. CDR1 is SNHLY and CDR2 is FYNNEI in the germline V gene. The V gene lost 6 bases and the J gene lost 5 bases, with 22 bases spanning the gap.

This clone was counted only a few times. The chain is built from TRBV7-9 and TRBJ1-4; D remains unclear. Germline assignment: CDR1 SEHNR and CDR2 FQNEAQ (reference sequence). This CDR3 comprises 14 residues. With 1 base removed from V and 7 bases from J, the gap between germline ends came to 10 bases. The CDR3 nucleotides are TGTGCCAGCAGCTTAGGGCGGACGGCTGAAAAACTGTTTTTT. Translating it yields CASSLGRTAEKLFF.

CDR3 bases: TGCGCCAGCAGGGCAGGGCTTTCGAGCAATCAGCCCCAGCATTTT. It translates to CASRAGLSSNQPQHF. The rearrangement links TRBV5-1 to TRBJ1-5, with D tentatively TRBD1 (5 bases). Germline CDR1 reads SGHRS; CDR2 reads YFSETQ. V was clipped by 5 bases and J by 1 base, with 13 bases between them. The CDR3 totals 15 residues. The whole variable domain, remainder taken from reference TRBV5-1 and TRBJ1-5, is KAGVTQTPRYLIKTRGQQVTLSCSPISGHRSVSWYQQTPGQGLQFLFEYFSETQRNKGNFPGRFSGRQFSNSRSEMNVSTLELGDSALYLCASRAGLSSNQPQHFGDGTRLSIL.

The chain's CDR3 is CASSPGLFGNTIYF. The CDR3 nucleotides read TGTGCCAGCAGCCCTGGTTTATTCGGAAACACCATATATTTT. The J gene is TRBJ1-3, the V gene TRBV7-8, with D uncertain. Germline CDR1 reads SGHVS; CDR2 reads FQNEAQ. CDR3 size: 14 residues. The germline V and J ends were trimmed by 5 bases and 4 bases, with 12 bases remaining between them.

The V call is TRBV28, the J call TRBJ2-7, with a tentative D call TRBD2 (6 bases). CDR3 length: 13 residues. V shed 6 bases and J shed 2 bases, with 11 bases lying between them. The germline gives CDR1 MDHEN, CDR2 SYDVKM. The CDR3 here is CASSRELPYEQYF. The CDR3 nucleotides are TGTGCCAGCAGCCGGGAGCTACCCTACGAGCAGTACTTC.

This clone turned up a few times. This chain uses TRBV19 with TRBJ2-2; a weak D match, TRBD2 (6 bases). Per the germline V gene, CDR1 is LNHDA and CDR2 is SQIVND (reference sequence). This CDR3 is 15 amino acids long. With 6 bases removed from V and 2 bases from J, the gap between germline ends came to 13 bases. CDR3 amino acids: CASRLAGRNTGELFF. CDR3 DNA sequence: TGTGCCAGTAGATTGGCGGGGAGAAACACCGGGGAGCTGTTTTTT.